The 8 T cell receptor beta chains given below trace back to one sample, sequenced in a study of blood T cell repertoires in COVID-19. Data came from immunoSEQ multiplex PCR; TCRdb stores just in-frame clones and leaves some out. The table includes some 200,000 clones, around 84% detected once. The source material was peripheral blood. These receptors all come from a woman of 80 years or more with COVID-19, enrolled during active disease.

The gene calls are TRBV5-1 and TRBJ2-1; D is perhaps TRBD2 (5 bases). This CDR3 region has 15 residues. V lost 1 base, J lost 1 base, and 9 bases lay in between. Germline CDR1 reads SGHRS; CDR2 reads YFSETQ. CDR3 bases: TGCGCCAGCAGCTTGTTCGAGGGTTCCTACAATGAGCAGTTCTTC. Encoded protein: CASSLFEGSYNEQFF.

The chain uses TRBV28 and TRBJ1-1, with a possible D match to TRBD1 (6 bases). V was shortened by 6 bases and J by 3 bases, with 23 bases between the two germline ends. CDR1 and CDR2 from the germline V gene are MDHEN and SYDVKM. The CDR3 covers 17 residues. CDR3 protein: CASSPVRWGLKDTEAFF. The CDR3 bases are TGTGCCAGCAGCCCCGTGCGGTGGGGGCTAAAGGACACTGAAGCTTTCTTT. Based on the CDR3 plus reference TRBV28 and TRBJ1-1, the full variable domain is DVKVTQSSRYLVKRTGEKVFLECVQDMDHENMFWYRQDPGLGLRLIYFSYDVKMKEKGDIPEGYSVSREKKERFSLILESASTNQTSMYLCASSPVRWGLKDTEAFFGQGTRLTVV.

The V gene is TRBV6-5, the J gene TRBJ1-4; D perhaps matches TRBD1 (5 bases). Trimming took off 8 bases at V and 2 bases at J, with 12 bases between the two ends. Germline values: CDR1 MNHEY, CDR2 SVGAGI. This CDR3 contains 14 residues. CDR3 coding DNA: TGTGCCAGCTCTGCGGGGACCACTAATGAAAAACTGTTTTTT. Its translation: CASSAGTTNEKLFF.

V and J are TRBV28 and TRBJ1-3; D remains unclear. The germline CDR1 and CDR2 sequences are MDHEN and SYDVKM. The V end was cut by 5 bases, the J end by 0 bases, with 14 bases between. The CDR3 has 16 residues. CDR3 in DNA: TGTGCCAGCAGTCCGTCGGACGGGAGCTCTGGAAACACCATATATTTT. Its protein is CASSPSDGSSGNTIYF.

V gene TRBV11-2 combines with J gene TRBJ2-1, with D perhaps matching TRBD1 (7 bases). The CDR3 runs to 13 residues. Germline V CDR1 and CDR2: SGHAT, FQNNGV. V gave up 3 bases and J gave up 10 bases, with 13 bases separating them. CDR3 in amino acids: CASSFDREDEQFF. CDR3 nucleotide sequence: TGTGCCAGCAGCTTTGACAGGGAGGACGAGCAGTTCTTC.

This clone came up once. This CDR3 is CASRLDRGSSYEQYV. The CDR3 DNA is TGTGCCAGCAGACTGGACAGGGGCTCTTCCTACGAGCAGTACGTC. This chain uses TRBV6-5 with TRBJ2-7, with 9 positions matching TRBD1. Germline loops: CDR1 MNHEY, CDR2 SVGAGI. V shed 6 bases and J 1 base; nucleotides not matched to a gene: 7. The CDR3 contains 15 residues.

The rearrangement joins TRBV5-1 to TRBJ2-1; 11 bases are shared with TRBD2. This CDR3 has 16 residues. V trimming: 4 bases; J trimming: 2 bases; junction bases outside the gene matches: 5. The germline V gene encodes CDR1 SGHRS and CDR2 YFSETQ. The CDR3 sequence: CASSASSGGTYNEQFF. The CDR3 DNA is TGCGCCAGCAGCGCATCTAGCGGGGGGACCTACAATGAGCAGTTCTTC.

This chain links TRBV4-1 with TRBJ1-5; TRBD1 aligns across 8 bases. The CDR3 length is 16 residues. In germline, CDR1 is MGHRA, CDR2 YSYEKL. The V segment lost 0 bases and the J segment 1 base; nucleotides outside the gene matches: 2. The CDR3: CASSQDNRGSNQPQHF. The CDR3 DNA reads TGCGCCAGCAGCCAAGATAACAGGGGGAGCAATCAGCCCCAGCATTTT.